Listed below are T cell receptor beta chains from one sample, sequenced in a study of human T cells and chemical hapten exposure. From the RACE reads, TCRdb called clonotypes with MiXCR, one entry per CDR3 protein. The sample contains tens of thousands of distinct CDR3 sequences, 9.9% of which appear only once. The sequencing used whole blood, collected in connection with sensitization to the hapten diphenylcyclopropenone (DPC). Source of these receptors: a woman aged 45-65 years with alopecia areata. Some clones in this sample may be carry-over from other donors' samples. The CDR3 runs from the conserved cysteine through the conserved F or W. D genes are given only for firm matches. Expanded clones get a size class; other rows say once, few or many, or leave the size out.

cdr3_nt cdr3_aa j_call clone_size d_call v_call
TGTGCCAGCATTGACCGATTCGGGACAGTAACCGGGGAGCTGTTTTTT CASIDRFGTVTGELFF TRBJ2-2 many TRBD1 TRBV12-3/TRBV12-4
TGTGCCAGCAGCCCCCTCGGGAAGGAGAAAGAGACCCAGTACTTC CASSPLGKEKETQYF TRBJ2-5 few - TRBV4-2
TGCGCCAGCAGCTTGGAGCCAGCGCCGAGGCAAGAGACCCAGTACTTC CASSLEPAPRQETQYF TRBJ2-5 few - TRBV5-1
TGTGCCAGCTCACCGGGACAAGCTCTCCAAAACATTCAGTACTTC CASSPGQALQNIQYF TRBJ2-4 few - TRBV18
TGCAGTGCTATACAGGGAATCACAGATACGCAGTATTTT CSAIQGITDTQYF TRBJ2-3 many - TRBV20-1
TGTGCCAGCAGCGGACGAGCGGGGGGGCCCGAGACAGATACGCAGTATTTT CASSGRAGGPETDTQYF TRBJ2-3 few TRBD2 TRBV11-2
TGTGCCAGCAGCTGGGCTCTGGCTAGCGGGGGATCAGATACGCAGTATTTT CASSWALASGGSDTQYF TRBJ2-3 many TRBD2 TRBV11-2
TGTGCCAGCCGGCCCGAAACAAACTATGGCTACACCTTC CASRPETNYGYTF TRBJ1-2 many - TRBV18
TGTGCCAGCAGTTCCGACAGGCAGCCCCAGCATTTT CASSSDRQPQHF TRBJ1-5 - - TRBV28
TGCAGCGCCAGCAGGGGGCCGGGTGAAAACATTCAGTACTTC CSASRGPGENIQYF TRBJ2-4 few TRBD1 TRBV29-1
TGTGCCAGCAGCTTATCAAGTATCACAGATACGCAGTATTTT CASSLSSITDTQYF TRBJ2-3 once - TRBV7-6
TGCAGTGCTAGTTTCTATATAGGTGGCTACACCTTC CSASFYIGGYTF TRBJ1-2 many - TRBV20-1
TGTGCCAGCAGTGATGCGATCCTGCCCTACGAGCAGTACTTC CASSDAILPYEQYF TRBJ2-7 many - TRBV25-1
TGCAGTGCTAGAGATCTAGGGCAGGGAGGTTCACCCCTCCACTTT CSARDLGQGGSPLHF TRBJ1-6 few - TRBV20-1
TGTGCCAGCAGTTACACGGGACTACAAGAGACCCAGTACTTC CASSYTGLQETQYF TRBJ2-5 - TRBD2 TRBV6-2/TRBV6-3
TGCGCCAGCAGTGTAACCCTTAAATGGGGATGGAGGGGCATTTACAATGAGCAGTTCTTC CASSVTLKWGWRGIYNEQFF TRBJ2-1 few - TRBV10-1
TGTGCCAGCAGTTTATTAGGGTACAATCAGCCCCAGCATTTT CASSLLGYNQPQHF TRBJ1-5 many - TRBV27
TGTGCCAGCACCCCTCCAGCGGGGGGCTTGTTCACAGATACGCAGTATTTT CASTPPAGGLFTDTQYF TRBJ2-3 - TRBD2 TRBV28
TGTGCCAGCATGGAGGGTTCAGATACGCAGTATTTT CASMEGSDTQYF TRBJ2-3 few - TRBV6-2/TRBV6-3
TGTGCCAGCAGTTACTCGCATGCGACGACCAATCAGCCCCAGCATTTT CASSYSHATTNQPQHF TRBJ1-5 - - TRBV6-6
TGTGCCAGCAGGCCAGGACAGGGTCCAGCCTACGAGCAGTACTTC CASRPGQGPAYEQYF TRBJ2-7 few TRBD1 TRBV28
TGCGCCAGCAGCTTCGATGGAGACCCGGCCGTAGATACGCAGTATTTT CASSFDGDPAVDTQYF TRBJ2-3 few - TRBV5-1
TGTGCCAGCAGCTTCGAGGTTTCCGAGCAGTACTTC CASSFEVSEQYF TRBJ2-7 few - TRBV5-4
TGTGCCAGCAGTTCCCCGGGCAGGGGACCCATGAACACTGAAGCTTTCTTT CASSSPGRGPMNTEAFF TRBJ1-1 many - TRBV6-5
TGCGCCAGCAGCAGGTTCACCGGAACAGATACGCAGTATTTT CASSRFTGTDTQYF TRBJ2-3 - - TRBV5-1
TGTGCCAGTACAGTCGAATTCCCAAACTATGGCTACACCTTC CASTVEFPNYGYTF TRBJ1-2 many - TRBV19
TGCGCCAGCAGCTCGATTCCGGACACCCTCAATTCACCCCTCCACTTT CASSSIPDTLNSPLHF TRBJ1-6 many - TRBV5-1